This paragraph reports one TCR beta chain. This sample is drawn from a study of PD-L1 blockade in urothelial cancer. Looking at the study overall: T cells were recovered from blood samples at a median of roughly 150,000.

The assay was immunoSEQ multiplex PCR, and TCRdb's table has in-frame clones only and misses some. The sample comprises about 56,000 clones, about 85% of which are singletons, and approximately 14% rests with the top ten. CDR3 length: 15 amino acids. J gave up 4 bases and V 1 base, and 6 bases lay outside the gene matches. Per germline, CDR1 MNHNS and CDR2 SASEGT. The time point: pretreatment peripheral blood. This sequence originates from a man in his 70s with urothelial cancer. V usage is TRBV6-1 and J usage is TRBJ2-7; 8 positions match TRBD1. The material sequenced was PBMCs, taken around atezolizumab (anti-PD-L1) treatment. The chain's CDR3 is CASSEEGTGLYEQYF. CDR3 bases: TGTGCCAGCAGTGAAGAGGGGACAGGACTTTACGAGCAGTACTTC.